These 22 T cell receptor beta chains were sequenced from one sample in a study of shared clonotypes between healthy human individuals. The repertoire was sequenced with immunoSEQ multiplex PCR; TCRdb's copy has only in-frame clones and lacks some. Here the sample spans 2 million to 2.5 million clones, 93% being singletons. Input material: naive CD4+ T cells from PBMCs. Subset here: CD45RA+ positively selected. Source of these receptors: a man aged 18 to 30 in good health. Some clones in this sample may be carry-over from other donors' samples.

In this sample, this clone turned up once. The genes are TRBV11-1 and TRBJ1-1, with D uncertain. V shed 6 bases and J shed 3 bases, with 17 bases lying between them. The CDR3 extends over 15 amino acids. From germline, CDR1 is SGHAT and CDR2 FQDESV (reference sequence). In DNA form, the CDR3 reads TGTGCCAGCAGTCGCCTCGGTGCAGTGGACACTGAAGCTTTCTTT. This codes for CASSRLGAVDTEAFF.

The DNA for the CDR3 is TGTGCCAGCAGCCGACTAGCGGGAAGAACCGGGGAGCTGTTTTTT. Encoded protein: CASSRLAGRTGELFF. This chain uses TRBV6-6 with TRBJ2-2; 11 bases map to TRBD2. J lost 5 bases, V lost 6 bases, and 5 bases had no gene match. This CDR3 region has 15 residues. Germline CDR1 and CDR2: MNHNY and SVGAGI (reference sequence).

This clone appeared a few times. The same CDR3 also results from other DNA sequences found in this sample. This chain joins TRBV5-1 and TRBJ2-2; 11 bases are a match to TRBD2. The CDR3 is 15 residues long. Per germline, CDR1 SGHRS and CDR2 YFSETQ. J gave up 3 bases and V 3 bases, and 1 base lay outside the gene matches. CDR3 nucleotide sequence: TGCGCCAGCAGCTGGGGACTAGCGGACACCGGGGAGCTGTTTTTT. Translation gives CASSWGLADTGELFF.

This chain connects TRBV15 to TRBJ2-7; D ambiguous. Germline values: CDR1 LNHNV, CDR2 YYDKDF (reference sequence). This CDR3 comprises 15 residues. V shed 0 bases and J shed 7 bases, with 16 bases lying between them. The CDR3 sequence is CATSRDQTPGEEQYF. The CDR3 region has the DNA TGTGCCACCAGCAGAGATCAGACCCCTGGTGAGGAGCAGTACTTC. The full variable domain, completed using reference TRBV15 and TRBJ2-7, is DAMVIQNPRYQVTQFGKPVTLSCSQTLNHNVMYWYQQKSSQAPKLLFHYYDKDFNNEADTPDNFQSRRPNTSFCFLDIRSPGLGDTAMYLCATSRDQTPGEEQYFGPGTRLTVT.

The chain recombines TRBV6-5 with TRBJ1-4; 9 nucleotides align to TRBD1. The CDR3 has 15 amino acids. V was clipped by 5 bases and J by 6 bases; unmatched bases: 7. Per the germline V gene, CDR1 is MNHEY and CDR2 is SVGAGI. The CDR3 DNA reads TGTGCCAGCAGTGTAACAGGGGGCTTCGATGAAAAACTGTTTTTT. Encoded protein: CASSVTGGFDEKLFF.

This clone was counted a single time. In the same sample, other DNA sequences code for this CDR3. This chain joins TRBV2 and TRBJ2-3; D uncertain. Deletions cut 1 base from V and 0 bases from J, with 2 bases between. Germline-derived CDR1 and CDR2 are SNHLY and FYNNEI. This CDR3 has 13 residues. CDR3 DNA: TGTGCCAGCAGTGAAGACAGCACAGATACGCAGTATTTT. Its translation is CASSEDSTDTQYF.

This clone was observed once. The chain couples TRBV27 to TRBJ2-5; the D gene is possibly TRBD1 (6 bases). The V and J ends lost 6 bases and 0 bases respectively, with 17 bases between them. From germline, CDR1 is MNHEY and CDR2 SMNVEV (reference sequence). CDR3 length: 16 amino acids. CDR3 sequence: CASSYSGTPYQETQYF. In nucleotides, the CDR3 is TGTGCCAGCAGCTATTCCGGGACACCGTACCAAGAGACCCAGTACTTC.

This clone was observed once. The J gene is TRBJ2-6, the V gene TRBV10-3; TRBD1 aligns across 9 bases. The trim removed 3 bases at V and 2 bases at J, leaving 5 bases unmatched. In germline, CDR1 is ENHRY, CDR2 SYGVKD. CDR3 length: 17 residues. The CDR3 region is CAISDPTGGAGANVLTF. CDR3 sequence (DNA): TGTGCCATCAGTGACCCAACAGGGGGCGCTGGGGCCAACGTCCTGACTTTC.

This chain connects TRBV27 to TRBJ2-7, with 7 bases aligning to TRBD2. The CDR3 is 17 residues long. Germline V gene data show CDR1 as MNHEY and CDR2 as SMNVEV (reference sequence). The J segment lost 3 bases and the V segment lost 0 bases, leaving 11 bases of the junction unmatched. The CDR3 DNA sequence: TGTGCCAGCAGTTTATCGAACGCCCTAGCGGATTTCTACGAGCAGTACTTC. Translated, it gives CASSLSNALADFYEQYF.

The chain links TRBV7-2 to TRBJ1-2; TRBD1 matches 9 bases. V lost 7 bases, J lost 8 bases, and 8 bases stayed unmatched. Per the germline V gene, CDR1 is SGHTA and CDR2 is FQGNSA. The CDR3 covers 13 residues. CDR3 in amino acids: CASNRQGVDGYTF. CDR3 in DNA: TGTGCCAGCAACCGACAGGGGGTCGACGGCTACACCTTC.

This chain connects TRBV5-6 to TRBJ2-3, with D tentatively TRBD1 (5 bases). The CDR3 covers 18 residues. CDR1 SGHDT and CDR2 YYEEEE come from the germline V gene. V dropped 0 bases and J dropped 2 bases, with 19 bases sitting between them. CDR3 sequence: CASSLVKLGARLTDTQYF. CDR3 DNA: TGTGCCAGCAGCTTGGTTAAGTTAGGGGCCCGGCTCACAGATACGCAGTATTTT.

Comments on this clone: A junction end diverges from the germline sequence, so it may reflect a read error. The chain couples TRBV5-4 to TRBJ2-7, with 13 bases aligning to TRBD2. The CDR3 is 15 amino acids. From germline, CDR1 is SGHNT and CDR2 YYREEE (reference sequence). The CDR3 sequence: CASSGGTSGETRPLF. CDR3 DNA: TGTGCCAGCAGCGGCGGGACTAGCGGGGAAACCCGGCCACTATTC.

The chain employs TRBV28 and TRBJ1-2; possible D gene TRBD1, 6 bases. Trimming cost V 4 bases and J 2 bases, with 17 bases left between them. The CDR3 consists of 16 residues. The germline CDR1 and CDR2 sequences are MDHEN and SYDVKM. The DNA of the CDR3 is TGTGCCAGCAGTTACCCCGCTTATAGGGGGAACTATGGCTACACCTTC. This gives the protein CASSYPAYRGNYGYTF.

The chain carries TRBV6-8 and TRBJ2-6; D is unresolved. V lost 2 bases to trimming and J lost 2 bases, with 13 bases between them. Germline assignment: CDR1 MNHGY and CDR2 SAAAGT. This CDR3 has 17 residues. Here the CDR3 DNA reads TGTGCCAGCAGTTACCCCTACTATGGGGCTGGGGCCAACGTCCTGACTTTC. Translated, it gives CASSYPYYGAGANVLTF.

This chain connects TRBV5-1 to TRBJ2-1; no clear D gene. The V end lost 3 bases, the J end lost 0 bases, and 7 bases lay between the germline ends. The CDR3 loop spans 14 amino acids. The V gene's germline CDR1 is SGHRS and CDR2 YFSETQ. CDR3 region: CASSSVSSYNEQFF. For the CDR3, the DNA is TGCGCCAGCAGCTCCGTAAGCTCCTACAATGAGCAGTTCTTC. Variable domain in full (rest from reference TRBV5-1 and TRBJ2-1): KAGVTQTPRYLIKTRGQQVTLSCSPISGHRSVSWYQQTPGQGLQFLFEYFSETQRNKGNFPGRFSGRQFSNSRSEMNVSTLELGDSALYLCASSSVSSYNEQFFGPGTRLTVL.

This CDR3 reads CASSQGEQGTEAFF. CDR3 in DNA: TGCGCCAGCAGCCAGGGGGAGCAGGGCACTGAAGCTTTCTTT. The chain links TRBV5-1 to TRBJ1-1, with 7 bases fitting TRBD1. This CDR3 spans 14 amino acids. CDR1 and CDR2 (germline): SGHRS, YFSETQ. The V and J ends lost 4 bases and 4 bases, in that order; junction bases with no gene match: 7.

This chain connects TRBV6-5 to TRBJ2-1, with 7 bases fitting TRBD2. Germline CDR1 reads MNHEY; CDR2 reads SVGAGI. This CDR3 contains 15 residues. Germline trimming cut 5 bases from V and 7 bases from J; bases unmatched to any gene: 11. In nucleotides, the CDR3 is TGTGCCAGCAGTCCATTAGCGGGTAGTTGGAATGAGCAGTTCTTC. It translates to CASSPLAGSWNEQFF.

The chain employs TRBV18 and TRBJ1-1; unclear D gene. This CDR3 is 15 amino acids long. The germline V gene encodes CDR1 KGHSH and CDR2 LQKENI. Deletions cut 3 bases from V and 1 base from J, with 12 bases between. CDR3 sequence (DNA): TGTGCCAGCTCACCTCCGGGGAGGCAGAACACTGAAGCTTTCTTT. Amino acids: CASSPPGRQNTEAFF.

This clone appeared a few times. This chain connects TRBV29-1 to TRBJ1-1; the D is unclear. The CDR3 loop spans 14 amino acids. The V and J ends lost 5 bases and 1 base respectively, with 14 bases between them. Germline CDR1 reads SQVTM; CDR2 reads ANQGSEA. The CDR3 region is CSVRAFRENTEAFF. The CDR3 DNA is TGCAGCGTTCGGGCTTTTCGCGAGAACACTGAAGCTTTCTTT.

The rearrangement links TRBV29-1 to TRBJ2-7; possibly TRBD1 for D (6 bases). CDR3 size: 13 residues. With 5 bases removed from V and 4 bases from J, the gap between germline ends came to 15 bases. The germline CDR1 and CDR2 sequences are SQVTM and ANQGSEA. The CDR3 reads CSVRGTGNYEQYF. CDR3 coding DNA: TGCAGCGTTAGGGGAACAGGGAATTACGAGCAGTACTTC.

CDR3 DNA sequence: TGTGCCAGCAGTCGGGGGGGCGGGTACCAAGAGACCCAGTACTTC. Protein: CASSRGGGYQETQYF. The V call is TRBV5-4, the J call TRBJ2-5; 8 bases map to TRBD2. With V trimmed by 5 bases and J by 0 bases, 6 bases remained unmatched. The V gene's germline CDR1 is SGHNT and CDR2 YYREEE (reference sequence). There are 15 residues in the CDR3. Combining the CDR3 with reference TRBV5-4 and TRBJ2-5 gives the whole variable domain ETGVTQSPTHLIKTRGQQVTLRCSSQSGHNTVSWYQQALGQGPQFIFQYYREEENGRGNFPPRFSGLQFPNYSSELNVNALELDDSALYLCASSRGGGYQETQYFGPGTRLLVL.

The chain combines TRBV7-2 with TRBJ1-3; unclear D gene. Germline assignment: CDR1 SGHTA and CDR2 FQGNSA. The CDR3 is made up of 15 amino acids. Trimming pared 5 bases from V and 0 bases from J, leaving 11 bases between. The CDR3 loop is CASSPRSTSGNTIYF. The CDR3 DNA reads TGTGCCAGCAGCCCCAGGAGCACCTCTGGAAACACCATATATTTT.